This T cell receptor beta chain was identified in a study of CD4 T cells in relation to SARS-CoV-2 and coronaviruses. In the study overall: PBMCs were cultured with antigen for roughly nine days before TCR beta sequencing.

Sequencing was performed with immunoSEQ multiplex PCR; in TCRdb, only in-frame clones are kept and a portion is missing. The sample carries roughly 18,000 clones, nearly 75% recorded once. CDR3 length equals 12 residues. Germline V gene lookup returns CDR1 GTSNPN and CDR2 SVGIG (reference sequence). Trimming took off 5 bases at V and 5 bases at J, with 12 bases between the two ends. With regard to this clone: Its cognate antigen is unknown.

CD4+ T cells from unexposed donors were obtained before the COVID-19 pandemic (2011-2018). CD4+ T cells were isolated from the cells after more than 8 days of culture. As cell numbers allowed, unexposed-donor CD4+ T cells faced SARS-CoV-2 S/N and four cold-coronavirus spikes. Each well had two million PBMCs in around 4.9% human AB serum with IL-2. The sequence derives from a human donor in good health. The chain combines TRBV30 with TRBJ2-5, with D possibly being TRBD1 (6 bases). Sequenced sample: CD4+ T cells from PBMCs, cultured in vitro. The CDR3 loop reads CAWAQGLETQYF. DNA for the CDR3: TGTGCCTGGGCACAGGGTCTGGAGACCCAGTACTTC.